One and the same sample provided the 28 T cell receptor beta chains below, sequenced in a study of cytomegalovirus exposure and HLA in healthy donors. The PCR had 60 Vbeta and 13 Jbeta primers. Clones were sequenced by immunoSEQ multiplex PCR, and TCRdb holds only the in-frame ones, with some missing. The sample consists of around 200,000 clones, around nine tenths of them appearing once. Sequenced sample: PBMCs. These receptors all come from a woman in her twenties or thirties in good health and CMV-seronegative.

The V and J genes are TRBV29-1 and TRBJ2-1, with 9 bases matching TRBD2. CDR1 and CDR2 (germline): SQVTM, ANQGSEA. This CDR3 has 13 residues. The V gene end was trimmed by 5 bases and the J gene end by 6 bases; junction bases not matched to a gene: 5. In nucleotides, the CDR3 is TGCAGCGTTCGATCTAGCGGGATCAATGAGCAGTTCTTC. Translating it yields CSVRSSGINEQFF.

This chain links TRBV6-6 with TRBJ1-2; D may be TRBD1 (6 bases). Germline V gene data show CDR1 as MNHNY and CDR2 as SVGAGI (reference sequence). Trimming pared 6 bases from V and 8 bases from J, leaving 13 bases between. The CDR3 runs 12 residues. CDR3 region: CASSPTGSGYTF. CDR3 nucleotide sequence: TGTGCCAGCAGCCCCACAGGGAGCGGCTACACCTTC.

Concerning this clone: The sample contains more than one DNA sequence encoding this CDR3. This chain joins TRBV11-2 and TRBJ2-7; weak D call: TRBD2 (7 bases). There are 14 residues in the CDR3. Germline V gene lookup returns CDR1 SGHAT and CDR2 FQNNGV. V lost 0 bases and J 3 bases, leaving 9 bases between the germline ends. CDR3 DNA sequence: TGTGCCAGCAGCTTAGAGCGGGGGCTCTACGAGCAGTACTTC. This sequence encodes CASSLERGLYEQYF.

The chain is built from TRBV19 and TRBJ1-5; D possibly corresponds to TRBD1 (5 bases). The CDR3 totals 14 residues. V was clipped by 1 base and J by 7 bases, with 11 bases between them. Germline CDR1 reads LNHDA; CDR2 reads SQIVND (reference sequence). The CDR3 nucleotides read TGTGCCAGTAGTATAGGGGGACTGGGGCAGCCCCAGCATTTT. Protein sequence: CASSIGGLGQPQHF.

The rearrangement links TRBV11-2 to TRBJ1-2; the D gene is possibly TRBD1 (6 bases). The germline gives CDR1 SGHAT, CDR2 FQNNGV. This CDR3 region has 11 residues. Trimming took off 5 bases at V and 7 bases at J, with 8 bases between the two ends. The DNA of the CDR3 is TGTGCCAGCAGCCGGGACATTGGCTACACCTTC. Its translation is CASSRDIGYTF.

This chain connects TRBV5-1 to TRBJ2-5; 10 bases align to TRBD2. The closer fit of TRBJ2-7 to the DNA end suggests the J call may be wrong. Germline CDR1 is SGHRS and CDR2 is YFSETQ. This CDR3 has 15 amino acids. CDR3 sequence (DNA): TGCGCCAGCAGCCTTTCAGCGGGAGGGTCCTACGAGCAGTACTTC. As protein: CASSLSAGGSYEQYF.

This chain connects TRBV28 to TRBJ2-5, with 12 bases lining up with TRBD1. Germline assignment: CDR1 MDHEN and CDR2 SYDVKM. V trimming: 3 bases; J trimming: 4 bases; junction bases outside the gene matches: 3. CDR3 length: 15 residues. In DNA, the CDR3 is TGTGCCAGCAGTTTTGGGACAGGGGGCTTAGAGACCCAGTACTTC. Residues: CASSFGTGGLETQYF. Combining the CDR3 with reference TRBV28 and TRBJ2-5 gives the whole variable domain DVKVTQSSRYLVKRTGEKVFLECVQDMDHENMFWYRQDPGLGLRLIYFSYDVKMKEKGDIPEGYSVSREKKERFSLILESASTNQTSMYLCASSFGTGGLETQYFGPGTRLLVL.

The chain uses TRBV9 and TRBJ2-7; TRBD2 matches at 8 bases. The CDR3 runs 17 residues. CDR1 and CDR2 (germline): SGDLS, YYNGEE. The junction had 14 bases not matched to a gene; V was cut back by 4 bases and J by 2 bases. The DNA of the CDR3 is TGTGCCAGCAGCCCCCGGGAGGGGCAGGGAGATACCTACGAGCAGTACTTC. Its protein product is CASSPREGQGDTYEQYF.

This chain links TRBV5-1 with TRBJ2-7; D might be TRBD2 (6 bases). The CDR3 consists of 11 residues. Trimming removed 5 bases at V and 6 bases at J, with 9 bases between. Germline V gene sequence: CDR1 SGHRS, CDR2 YFSETQ. DNA for the CDR3: TGCGCCAGCAGTGGAGGGTTCGAGCAGTACTTC. It encodes CASSGGFEQYF.

This sequence joins TRBV7-9 and TRBJ2-1; TRBD2 agrees at 9 bases. Germline CDR1 and CDR2: SEHNR and FQNEAQ (reference sequence). The CDR3 runs to 14 residues. Trimming removed 5 bases from V and 7 bases from J; junction bases left unmatched: 6. The CDR3 sequence is CASSPQAGGNEQFF. DNA for the CDR3: TGTGCCAGCAGCCCCCAGGCGGGAGGGAATGAGCAGTTCTTC. The full variable domain, with the rest looked up from reference TRBV7-9 and TRBJ2-1, is DTGVSQNPRHKITKRGQNVTFRCDPISEHNRLYWYRQTLGQGPEFLTYFQNEAQLEKSRLLSDRFSAERPKGSFSTLEIQRTEQGDSAMYLCASSPQAGGNEQFFGPGTRLTVL.

The rearrangement uses TRBV19 and TRBJ2-1, with 8 bases that match TRBD1. V was pared by 4 bases and J by 7 bases, with 9 bases of the junction left unmatched. The germline CDR1 and CDR2 sequences are LNHDA and SQIVND (reference sequence). CDR3 length: 15 residues. The CDR3 here is CASSSHDRGGNEQFF. As DNA, the CDR3 is TGTGCCAGTAGTAGCCACGACAGGGGTGGGAATGAGCAGTTCTTC.

The chain combines TRBV7-9 with TRBJ2-1; 9 bases align to TRBD2. Per germline, CDR1 SEHNR and CDR2 FQNEAQ (reference sequence). The CDR3 spans 16 residues. The J segment lost 7 bases and the V segment lost 1 base, leaving 8 bases of the junction unmatched. The CDR3 is CASSLGRGRAGNEQFF. DNA for the CDR3: TGTGCCAGCAGCTTAGGACGCGGGAGGGCCGGGAATGAGCAGTTCTTC. Complete variable domain (other parts from reference TRBV7-9 and TRBJ2-1): DTGVSQNPRHKITKRGQNVTFRCDPISEHNRLYWYRQTLGQGPEFLTYFQNEAQLEKSRLLSDRFSAERPKGSFSTLEIQRTEQGDSAMYLCASSLGRGRAGNEQFFGPGTRLTVL.

The genes are TRBV5-1 and TRBJ2-6; tentatively, D is TRBD2 (6 bases). The CDR3 has 15 residues. Germline V gene lookup returns CDR1 SGHRS and CDR2 YFSETQ. Trimming pared 1 base from V and 2 bases from J, leaving 7 bases between. CDR3 protein: CASSLSGAGANVLTF. The CDR3 DNA reads as TGCGCCAGCAGCTTGTCGGGGGCTGGGGCCAACGTCCTGACTTTC. Drawing the rest from reference TRBV5-1 and TRBJ2-6, the complete variable domain is KAGVTQTPRYLIKTRGQQVTLSCSPISGHRSVSWYQQTPGQGLQFLFEYFSETQRNKGNFPGRFSGRQFSNSRSEMNVSTLELGDSALYLCASSLSGAGANVLTFGAGSRLTVL.

This clone appeared once. The chain employs TRBV28 and TRBJ1-5; a weak D match, TRBD1 (6 bases). With 1 base removed from V and 11 bases from J, the gap between germline ends came to 9 bases. CDR3 length: 12 residues. The germline gives CDR1 MDHEN, CDR2 SYDVKM. The CDR3 spells CASSLFSGAQHF. As DNA, the CDR3 is TGTGCCAGCAGTTTATTCTCAGGGGCCCAGCATTTT. The full variable domain, its missing parts supplied by reference TRBV28 and TRBJ1-5, is DVKVTQSSRYLVKRTGEKVFLECVQDMDHENMFWYRQDPGLGLRLIYFSYDVKMKEKGDIPEGYSVSREKKERFSLILESASTNQTSMYLCASSLFSGAQHFGDGTRLSIL.

The CDR3 DNA follows: TGTGCCAGCAGGCCTATAGACAGAAAAAGTCAGCCCCAGCATTTT. Amino acid sequence: CASRPIDRKSQPQHF. V is TRBV28 and J is TRBJ1-5, with D possibly being TRBD1 (5 bases). In germline, CDR1 is MDHEN, CDR2 SYDVKM. V was pared by 6 bases and J by 6 bases, with 18 bases between. CDR3 size: 15 residues.

The chain joins TRBV10-3 to TRBJ2-3; D perhaps matches TRBD2 (5 bases). From germline, CDR1 is ENHRY and CDR2 SYGVKD. The V end was cut by 0 bases, the J end by 4 bases, with 14 bases between. This CDR3 is built from 16 residues. The DNA for the CDR3 is TGTGCCATCAGTGAGTCGCGCGGTCCGAGGGCAGATACGCAGTATTTT. Its translation: CAISESRGPRADTQYF.

A few counts support this clone. The V gene is TRBV11-2, the J gene TRBJ2-1, with TRBD2 identical over 8 bases. The germline gives CDR1 SGHAT, CDR2 FQNNGV. This CDR3 comprises 14 residues. The trim removed 3 bases at V and 5 bases at J, leaving 3 bases unmatched. The chain's CDR3 is CASSFGAGDNEQFF. CDR3 in DNA: TGTGCCAGCAGCTTTGGAGCGGGAGACAATGAGCAGTTCTTC.

This clone appeared once. The genes are TRBV7-3 and TRBJ2-1; maybe TRBD2 (6 bases). The CDR3 is 14 amino acids. Germline V CDR1 and CDR2: SGHTA, FQGTGA. V was shortened by 4 bases and J by 1 base, with 8 bases between the two germline ends. CDR3 sequence: CASSYSGSYNEQFF. Here the CDR3 DNA reads TGTGCCAGCAGCTATAGCGGATCCTACAATGAGCAGTTCTTC.

In this sample, this clone turned up once. CDR3 sequence: CASRPGQGYEQYF. CDR3 DNA sequence: TGTGCCAGCAGACCCGGACAGGGCTACGAGCAGTACTTC. The genes are TRBV2 and TRBJ2-7; 8 nucleotides match TRBD1. This CDR3 region has 13 residues. Germline V gene lookup returns CDR1 SNHLY and CDR2 FYNNEI. J lost 3 bases, V lost 6 bases, and 4 bases had no gene match.

The V call is TRBV10-3, the J call TRBJ2-3; perhaps TRBD2 as D (5 bases). The CDR3 spans 14 residues. V was pared by 2 bases and J by 3 bases, with 9 bases between. The V gene's germline CDR1 is ENHRY and CDR2 SYGVKD. Here the CDR3 reads CAISEAGDTDTQYF. The CDR3 DNA follows: TGTGCCATCAGTGAGGCCGGGGATACAGATACGCAGTATTTT.

V is TRBV11-3 and J is TRBJ2-2, with TRBD2 as a possible D gene (6 bases). From germline, CDR1 is SGHNT and CDR2 YENEEA. V was pared by 3 bases and J by 0 bases, with 11 bases between. This CDR3 has 16 residues. CDR3 nucleotide sequence: TGTGCCAGCAGCTTGGGCGGGGTCGCGAACACCGGGGAGCTGTTTTTT. The encoded protein is CASSLGGVANTGELFF.

The J gene is TRBJ2-5, the V gene TRBV5-6, with 9 bases lining up with TRBD2. Germline CDR1 is SGHDT and CDR2 is YYEEEE. This CDR3 comprises 15 residues. J was trimmed by 5 bases and V by 0 bases; bases with no gene match: 5. The CDR3 here is CASSLVAGGRETQYF. Written as DNA, the CDR3 is TGTGCCAGCAGCTTGGTGGCGGGAGGGAGGGAGACCCAGTACTTC.

In its sample, this clone was seen many times. The rearrangement uses TRBV7-3 and TRBJ1-1; no reliable D call. Trimming cost V 2 bases and J 1 base, with 5 bases left between them. Germline lookup yields CDR1 SGHTA and CDR2 FQGTGA. The CDR3 length is 13 residues. The CDR3 spells CASSLLGNTEAFF. The CDR3 nucleotides are TGTGCCAGCAGCTTACTCGGGAACACTGAAGCTTTCTTT.

V and J are TRBV2 and TRBJ2-7, with D possibly matching TRBD1 (6 bases). CDR1 and CDR2 (germline): SNHLY, FYNNEI. The CDR3 consists of 13 residues. The V end was cut by 10 bases, the J end by 2 bases, with 15 bases between. CDR3 sequence: CATADRSTYEQYF. The CDR3 DNA reads TGTGCCACCGCCGACAGGTCAACCTACGAGCAGTACTTC.

The chain has TRBV28 and TRBJ2-7; weak D call: TRBD2 (7 bases). This CDR3 contains 16 residues. Trimming left V 6 bases short and J 0 bases short, with 18 bases between. In germline, CDR1 is MDHEN, CDR2 SYDVKM. CDR3 nucleotides: TGTGCCAGCAGGGGGGCGGGAGATGTGAACTCCTACGAGCAGTACTTC. The encoded protein is CASRGAGDVNSYEQYF. The whole variable domain, remainder taken from reference TRBV28 and TRBJ2-7, is DVKVTQSSRYLVKRTGEKVFLECVQDMDHENMFWYRQDPGLGLRLIYFSYDVKMKEKGDIPEGYSVSREKKERFSLILESASTNQTSMYLCASRGAGDVNSYEQYFGPGTRLTVT.

This rearrangement joins TRBV6-1 to TRBJ2-1, with 8 bases lining up with TRBD2. This CDR3 has 16 residues. After removal of 2 bases from V and 3 bases from J, the junction contained 6 bases not matched to a gene. Germline lookup yields CDR1 MNHNS and CDR2 SASEGT. The CDR3 protein is CASSEMASGHYNEQFF. The CDR3 nucleotides read TGTGCCAGCAGTGAAATGGCTAGCGGGCACTACAATGAGCAGTTCTTC.

The CDR3 spells CASSLLASGRNEQFF. CDR3 sequence (DNA): TGTGCCAGCAGCTTATTGGCTAGCGGGAGAAATGAGCAGTTCTTC. The chain joins TRBV5-6 to TRBJ2-1, with 10 bases lining up with TRBD2. The CDR3 runs 15 residues. Germline CDR1 SGHDT, CDR2 YYEEEE. V was pared by 2 bases and J by 7 bases, with 6 bases of the junction left unmatched.

The chain couples TRBV28 to TRBJ2-7; D is possibly TRBD2 (5 bases). Germline V CDR1 and CDR2: MDHEN, SYDVKM. Trimming removed 4 bases from V and 3 bases from J, with 10 bases in between. CDR3 size: 13 residues. The CDR3 coding sequence is TGTGCCAGCAGTTGGGAGCTTTTCTACGAGCAGTACTTC. It codes for CASSWELFYEQYF.